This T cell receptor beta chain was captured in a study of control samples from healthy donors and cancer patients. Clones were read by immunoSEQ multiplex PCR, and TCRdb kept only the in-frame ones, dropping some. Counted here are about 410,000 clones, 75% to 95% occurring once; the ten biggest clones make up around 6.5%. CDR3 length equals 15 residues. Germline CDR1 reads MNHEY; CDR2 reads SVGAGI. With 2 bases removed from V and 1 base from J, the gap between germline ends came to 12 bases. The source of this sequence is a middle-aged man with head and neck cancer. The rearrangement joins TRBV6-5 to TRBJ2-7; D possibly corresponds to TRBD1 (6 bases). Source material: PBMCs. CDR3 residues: CASSYGGPLSYEQYF. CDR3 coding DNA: TGTGCCAGCAGTTACGGGGGCCCGCTATCCTACGAGCAGTACTTC.